The text below deals with one TCR beta chain. These data originate in a study of blood T cell repertoires in COVID-19. The overall study: The United States, Italy and Spain provided the acute and convalescent COVID-19 samples. Sources were T cells, B-cell-depleted T cells, or PBMCs; the material itself was cDNA or gDNA.

The germline V gene has CDR1 MDHEN and CDR2 SYDVKM. The CDR3 has 14 amino acids. V was trimmed by 3 bases and J by 3 bases, leaving 11 bases between them. Original data processing: Amplification from reference gene primers served as the basis for estimated nucleated cell counts. The protocol was immunoSEQ multiplex PCR, while the TCRdb copy is restricted to in-frame clones and leaves out a portion. D and trimming come from the DNA, and the V and J calls and clone size come from that table. The sample holds fewer than 80,000 clones, around 73% seen once. The gene calls are TRBV28 and TRBJ2-5; possible D gene TRBD1, 7 bases. The material sequenced was peripheral blood. The TCR originated in a man aged 55 to 70 with COVID-19, enrolled during active disease. The CDR3 reads CASSFTRGEETQYF. The CDR3 region has the DNA TGTGCCAGCAGTTTTACCAGGGGGGAAGAGACCCAGTACTTC. Variable domain in full (rest from reference TRBV28 and TRBJ2-5): DVKVTQSSRYLVKRTGEKVFLECVQDMDHENMFWYRQDPGLGLRLIYFSYDVKMKEKGDIPEGYSVSREKKERFSLILESASTNQTSMYLCASSFTRGEETQYFGPGTRLLVL.